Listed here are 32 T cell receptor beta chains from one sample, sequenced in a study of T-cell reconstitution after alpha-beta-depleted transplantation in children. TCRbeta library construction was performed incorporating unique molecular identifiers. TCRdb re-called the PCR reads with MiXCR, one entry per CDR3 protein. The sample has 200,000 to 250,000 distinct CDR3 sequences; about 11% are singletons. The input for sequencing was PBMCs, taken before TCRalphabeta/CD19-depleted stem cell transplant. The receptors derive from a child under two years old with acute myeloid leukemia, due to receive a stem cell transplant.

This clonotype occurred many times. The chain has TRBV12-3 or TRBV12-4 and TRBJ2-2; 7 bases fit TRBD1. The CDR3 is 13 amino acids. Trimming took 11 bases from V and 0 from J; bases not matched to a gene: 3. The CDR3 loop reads CAGGQPNTGELFF. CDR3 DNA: TGTGCCGGGGGACAGCCGAACACCGGGGAGCTGTTTTTT.

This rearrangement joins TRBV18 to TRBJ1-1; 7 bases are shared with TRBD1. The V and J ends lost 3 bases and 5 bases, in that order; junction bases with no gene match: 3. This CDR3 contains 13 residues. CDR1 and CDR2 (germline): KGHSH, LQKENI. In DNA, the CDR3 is TGTGCCAGCTCACCGAGGGGGCATACTGAAGCTTTCTTT. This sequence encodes CASSPRGHTEAFF.

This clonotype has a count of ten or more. The CDR3 DNA is TGTGCCATCGGGAGACACAGCTCCTACGAGCAGTACTTC. This translates into CAIGRHSSYEQYF. J is TRBJ2-7 and V is TRBV10-3, with D maybe TRBD2 (5 bases). Trimming left V 8 bases short and J 0 bases short, with 11 bases between. CDR3 length: 13 amino acids. From germline, CDR1 is ENHRY and CDR2 SYGVKD.

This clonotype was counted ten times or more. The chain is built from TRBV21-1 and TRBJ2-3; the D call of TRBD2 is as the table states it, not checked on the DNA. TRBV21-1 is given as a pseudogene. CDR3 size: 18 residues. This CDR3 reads CVFKGLAGGPCSTDTQYF. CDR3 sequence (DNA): TGTGTCTTCAAGGGGCTAGCGGGGGGGCCTTGTTCGACAGATACGCAGTATTTT.

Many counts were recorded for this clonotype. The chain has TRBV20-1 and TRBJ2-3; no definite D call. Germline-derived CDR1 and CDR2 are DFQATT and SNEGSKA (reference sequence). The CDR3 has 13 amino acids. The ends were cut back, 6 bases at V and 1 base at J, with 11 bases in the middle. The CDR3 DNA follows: TGCAGTGCACCGGACCGACGCACAGATACGCAGTATTTT. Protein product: CSAPDRRTDTQYF.

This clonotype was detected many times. CDR3 sequence reads: CASSQVAGRKGANVLTF. The DNA of the CDR3 is TGTGCCAGCAGCCAAGTCGCTGGGAGGAAGGGGGCCAACGTCCTGACTTTC. The chain couples TRBV3-1 to TRBJ2-6; D may be TRBD2 (6 bases). This CDR3 is built from 17 residues. V lost 1 base and J 4 bases, leaving 14 bases between the germline ends. Germline values: CDR1 LGHDT, CDR2 YNNKEL (reference sequence).

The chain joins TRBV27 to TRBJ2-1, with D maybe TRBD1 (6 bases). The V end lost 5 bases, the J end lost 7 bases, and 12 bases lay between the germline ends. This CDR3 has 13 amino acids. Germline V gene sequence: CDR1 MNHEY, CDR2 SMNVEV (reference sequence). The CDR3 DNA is TGTGCCAGCAGTCCCTACAGGGCGAATGAGCAGTTCTTC. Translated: CASSPYRANEQFF.

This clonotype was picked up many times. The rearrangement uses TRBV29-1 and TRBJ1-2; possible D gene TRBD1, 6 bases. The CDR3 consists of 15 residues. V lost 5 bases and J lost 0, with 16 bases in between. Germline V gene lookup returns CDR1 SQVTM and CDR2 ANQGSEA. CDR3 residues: CSVRSGGAANYGYTF. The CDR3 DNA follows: TGCAGCGTTAGATCCGGGGGGGCCGCTAACTATGGCTACACCTTC.

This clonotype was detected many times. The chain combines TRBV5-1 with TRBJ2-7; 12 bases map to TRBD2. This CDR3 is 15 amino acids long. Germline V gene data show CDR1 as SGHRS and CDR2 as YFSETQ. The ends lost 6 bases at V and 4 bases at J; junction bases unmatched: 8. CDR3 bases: TGCGCCAGCAAGCTAGCGGGAGGGCCTGGGTACGAGCAGTACTTC. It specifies CASKLAGGPGYEQYF.

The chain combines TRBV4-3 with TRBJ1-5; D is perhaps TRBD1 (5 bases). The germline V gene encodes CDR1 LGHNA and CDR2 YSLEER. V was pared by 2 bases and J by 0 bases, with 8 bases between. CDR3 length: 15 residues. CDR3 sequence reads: CASSQIRDSNQPQHF. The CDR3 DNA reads TGCGCCAGCAGCCAAATCAGGGATAGCAATCAGCCCCAGCATTTT.

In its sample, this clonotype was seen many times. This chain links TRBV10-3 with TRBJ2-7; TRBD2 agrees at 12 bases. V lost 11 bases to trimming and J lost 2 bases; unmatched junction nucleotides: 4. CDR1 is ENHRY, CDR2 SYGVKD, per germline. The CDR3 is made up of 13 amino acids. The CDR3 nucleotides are TGTGCCGTACTAGCGGGGGGAACCTACGAGCAGTACTTC. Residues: CAVLAGGTYEQYF.

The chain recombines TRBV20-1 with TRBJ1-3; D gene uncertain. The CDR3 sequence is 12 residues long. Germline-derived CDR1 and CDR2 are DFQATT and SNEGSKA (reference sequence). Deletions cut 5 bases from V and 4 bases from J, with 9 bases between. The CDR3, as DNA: TGCAGTGCTGTGGCGGCCGGAAACACCATATATTTT. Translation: CSAVAAGNTIYF.

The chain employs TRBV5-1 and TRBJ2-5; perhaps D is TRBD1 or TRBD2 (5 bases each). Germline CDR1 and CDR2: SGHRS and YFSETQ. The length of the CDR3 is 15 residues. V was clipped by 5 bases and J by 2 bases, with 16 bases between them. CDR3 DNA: TGCGCCAGCAGTTTAGTGGGGACGGGGCAAGAGACCCAGTACTTC. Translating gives CASSLVGTGQETQYF. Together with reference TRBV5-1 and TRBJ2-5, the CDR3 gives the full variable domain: KAGVTQTPRYLIKTRGQQVTLSCSPISGHRSVSWYQQTPGQGLQFLFEYFSETQRNKGNFPGRFSGRQFSNSRSEMNVSTLELGDSALYLCASSLVGTGQETQYFGPGTRLLVL.

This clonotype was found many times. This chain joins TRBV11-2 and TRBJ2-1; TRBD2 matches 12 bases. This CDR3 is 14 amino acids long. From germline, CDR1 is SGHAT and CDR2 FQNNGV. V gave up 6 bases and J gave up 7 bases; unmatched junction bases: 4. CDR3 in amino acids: CASRLAGGPNEQFF. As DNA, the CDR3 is TGTGCCAGCAGGCTAGCGGGAGGGCCGAATGAGCAGTTCTTC.

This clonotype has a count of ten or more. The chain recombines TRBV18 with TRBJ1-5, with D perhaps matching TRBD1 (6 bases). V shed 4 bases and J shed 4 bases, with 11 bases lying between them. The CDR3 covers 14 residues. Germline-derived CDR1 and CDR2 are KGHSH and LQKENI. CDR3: CASSLGTLNQPQHF. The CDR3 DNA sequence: TGTGCCAGCTCACTCGGGACATTGAATCAGCCCCAGCATTTT. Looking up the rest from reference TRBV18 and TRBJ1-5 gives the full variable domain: NAGVMQNPRHLVRRRGQEARLRCSPMKGHSHVYWYRQLPEEGLKFMVYLQKENIIDESGMPKERFSAEFPKEGPSILRIQQVVRGDSAAYFCASSLGTLNQPQHFGDGTRLSIL.

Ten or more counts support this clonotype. Here the CDR3 DNA reads TGTGCCAGCAGCCAAGAACTACCCGGGGGGCGCGGTGAAGCTTTCTTT. It specifies CASSQELPGGRGEAFF. This chain uses TRBV3-1 with TRBJ1-1; tentative D call: TRBD1 (6 bases). From germline, CDR1 is LGHDT and CDR2 YNNKEL (reference sequence). Trimming removed 0 bases at V and 7 bases at J, with 18 bases between. The length of the CDR3 is 16 residues.

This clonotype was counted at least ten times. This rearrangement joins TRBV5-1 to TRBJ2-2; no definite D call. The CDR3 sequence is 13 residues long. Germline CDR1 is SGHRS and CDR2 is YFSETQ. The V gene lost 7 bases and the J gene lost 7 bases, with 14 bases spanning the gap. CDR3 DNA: TGCGCCAGCTCAACGACCGAGCGCGGGGAGCTGTTTTTT. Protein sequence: CASSTTERGELFF.

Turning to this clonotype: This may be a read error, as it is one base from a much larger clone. The CDR3 protein is CAGSLTGDTEAFF. CDR3 DNA: TGTGCCGGCAGCTTGACAGGGGACACTGAAGCTTTCTTT. The rearrangement links TRBV7-9 to TRBJ1-1; 8 nucleotides align to TRBD1. This CDR3 comprises 13 residues. The germline V gene has CDR1 SEHNR and CDR2 FQNEAQ (reference sequence).

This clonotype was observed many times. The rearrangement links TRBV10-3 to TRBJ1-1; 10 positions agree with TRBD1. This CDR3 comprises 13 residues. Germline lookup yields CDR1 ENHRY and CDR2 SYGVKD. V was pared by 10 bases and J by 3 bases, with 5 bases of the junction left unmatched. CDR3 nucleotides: TGTGCCACTCGGGACAGGGGACACACTGAAGCTTTCTTT. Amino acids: CATRDRGHTEAFF.

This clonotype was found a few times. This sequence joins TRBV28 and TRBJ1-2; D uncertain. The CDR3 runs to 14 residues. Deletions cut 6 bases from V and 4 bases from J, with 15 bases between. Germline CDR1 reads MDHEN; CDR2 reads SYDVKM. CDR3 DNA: TGTGCCAGCAGGTCAGCTCAGGAATTCTATGGCTACACCTTC. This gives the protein CASRSAQEFYGYTF.

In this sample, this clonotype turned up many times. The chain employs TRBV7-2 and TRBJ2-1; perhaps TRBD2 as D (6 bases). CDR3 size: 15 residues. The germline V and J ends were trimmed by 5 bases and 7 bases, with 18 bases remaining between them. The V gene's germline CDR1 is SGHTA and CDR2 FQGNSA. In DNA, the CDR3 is TGTGCCAGCAGCCGGGGACTCCCGGGTGAAAATGAGCAGTTCTTC. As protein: CASSRGLPGENEQFF.

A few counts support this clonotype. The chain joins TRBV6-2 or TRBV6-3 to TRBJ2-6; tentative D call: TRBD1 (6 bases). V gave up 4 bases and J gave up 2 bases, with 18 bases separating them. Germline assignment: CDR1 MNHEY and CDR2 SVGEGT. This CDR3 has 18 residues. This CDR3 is CASSSSDRSRAGANVLTF. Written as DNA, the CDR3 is TGTGCCAGCAGTTCCTCGGACAGAAGCCGCGCTGGGGCCAACGTCCTGACTTTC.

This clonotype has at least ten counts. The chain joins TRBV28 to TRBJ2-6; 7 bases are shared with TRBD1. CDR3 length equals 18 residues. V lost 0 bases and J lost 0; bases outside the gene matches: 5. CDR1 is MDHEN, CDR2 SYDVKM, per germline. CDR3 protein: CASSLWQGVISGANVLTF. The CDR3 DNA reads TGTGCCAGCAGTTTATGGCAGGGGGTAATCTCTGGGGCCAACGTCCTGACTTTC.

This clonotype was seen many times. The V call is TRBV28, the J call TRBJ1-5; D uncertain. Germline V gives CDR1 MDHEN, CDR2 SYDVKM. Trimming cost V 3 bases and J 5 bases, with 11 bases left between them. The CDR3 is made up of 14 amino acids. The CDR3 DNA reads TGTGCCAGCAGTTTGGCACTTGGGGATCAGCCCCAGCATTTT. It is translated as CASSLALGDQPQHF.

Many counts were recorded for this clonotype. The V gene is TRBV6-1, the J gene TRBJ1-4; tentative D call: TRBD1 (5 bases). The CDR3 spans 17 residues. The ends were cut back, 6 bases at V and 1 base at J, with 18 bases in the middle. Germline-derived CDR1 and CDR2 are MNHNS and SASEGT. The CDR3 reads CASSLGGAGETNEKLFF. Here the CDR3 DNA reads TGTGCCAGCAGCCTCGGAGGGGCGGGCGAAACTAATGAAAAACTGTTTTTT.

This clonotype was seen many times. The CDR3 nucleotides are TGTGCCAGCAGCCGAGGGGGTGCAACAGACGAAGCTTTCTTT. Amino acid sequence: CASSRGGATDEAFF. This chain connects TRBV7-6 to TRBJ1-1; perhaps TRBD1 as D (6 bases). CDR3 length: 14 residues. V was pared by 5 bases and J by 8 bases, with 18 bases between. Per the germline V gene, CDR1 is SGHVS and CDR2 is FNYEAQ.

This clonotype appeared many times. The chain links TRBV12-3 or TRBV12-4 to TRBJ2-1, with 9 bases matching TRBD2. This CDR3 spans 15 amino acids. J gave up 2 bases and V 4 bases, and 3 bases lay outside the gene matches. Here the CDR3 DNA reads TGTGCCAGCAGTTATAGCGGGAGACCCTACAATGAGCAGTTCTTC. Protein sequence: CASSYSGRPYNEQFF.

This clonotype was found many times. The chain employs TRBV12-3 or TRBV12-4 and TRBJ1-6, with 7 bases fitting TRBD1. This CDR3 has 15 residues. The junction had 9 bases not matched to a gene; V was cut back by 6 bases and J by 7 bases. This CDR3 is CASSGQAARNSPLHF. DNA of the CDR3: TGTGCCAGCAGCGGACAGGCCGCGAGGAATTCACCCCTCCACTTT.

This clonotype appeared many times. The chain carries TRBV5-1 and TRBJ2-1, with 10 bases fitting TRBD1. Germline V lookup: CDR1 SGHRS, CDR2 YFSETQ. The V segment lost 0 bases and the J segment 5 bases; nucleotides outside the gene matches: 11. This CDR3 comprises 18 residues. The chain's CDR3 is CASSLVPTGGGKDNEQFF. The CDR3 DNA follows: TGCGCCAGCAGCTTGGTCCCGACAGGGGGCGGAAAAGACAATGAGCAGTTCTTC.

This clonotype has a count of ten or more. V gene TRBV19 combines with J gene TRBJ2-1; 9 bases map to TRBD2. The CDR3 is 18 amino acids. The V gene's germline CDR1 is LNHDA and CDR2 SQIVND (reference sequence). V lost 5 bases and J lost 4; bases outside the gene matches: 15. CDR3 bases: TGTGCCAGTAGTCGGAGCCAACCTAGCGGGATGATTTACAATGAGCAGTTCTTC. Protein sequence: CASSRSQPSGMIYNEQFF.

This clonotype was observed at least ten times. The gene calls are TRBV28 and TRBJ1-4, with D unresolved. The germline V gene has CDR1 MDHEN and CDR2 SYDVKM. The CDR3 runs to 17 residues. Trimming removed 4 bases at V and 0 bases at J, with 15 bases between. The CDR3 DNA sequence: TGTGCCAGCAGTTCAGCGACCACCGCTGCAACTAATGAAAAACTGTTTTTT. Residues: CASSSATTAATNEKLFF.

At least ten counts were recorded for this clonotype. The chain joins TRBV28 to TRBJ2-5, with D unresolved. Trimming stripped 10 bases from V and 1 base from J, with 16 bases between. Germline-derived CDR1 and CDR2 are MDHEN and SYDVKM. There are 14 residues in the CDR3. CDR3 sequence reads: CATQVPSTQETQYF. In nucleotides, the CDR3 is TGTGCCACGCAGGTCCCTTCGACCCAAGAGACCCAGTACTTC.